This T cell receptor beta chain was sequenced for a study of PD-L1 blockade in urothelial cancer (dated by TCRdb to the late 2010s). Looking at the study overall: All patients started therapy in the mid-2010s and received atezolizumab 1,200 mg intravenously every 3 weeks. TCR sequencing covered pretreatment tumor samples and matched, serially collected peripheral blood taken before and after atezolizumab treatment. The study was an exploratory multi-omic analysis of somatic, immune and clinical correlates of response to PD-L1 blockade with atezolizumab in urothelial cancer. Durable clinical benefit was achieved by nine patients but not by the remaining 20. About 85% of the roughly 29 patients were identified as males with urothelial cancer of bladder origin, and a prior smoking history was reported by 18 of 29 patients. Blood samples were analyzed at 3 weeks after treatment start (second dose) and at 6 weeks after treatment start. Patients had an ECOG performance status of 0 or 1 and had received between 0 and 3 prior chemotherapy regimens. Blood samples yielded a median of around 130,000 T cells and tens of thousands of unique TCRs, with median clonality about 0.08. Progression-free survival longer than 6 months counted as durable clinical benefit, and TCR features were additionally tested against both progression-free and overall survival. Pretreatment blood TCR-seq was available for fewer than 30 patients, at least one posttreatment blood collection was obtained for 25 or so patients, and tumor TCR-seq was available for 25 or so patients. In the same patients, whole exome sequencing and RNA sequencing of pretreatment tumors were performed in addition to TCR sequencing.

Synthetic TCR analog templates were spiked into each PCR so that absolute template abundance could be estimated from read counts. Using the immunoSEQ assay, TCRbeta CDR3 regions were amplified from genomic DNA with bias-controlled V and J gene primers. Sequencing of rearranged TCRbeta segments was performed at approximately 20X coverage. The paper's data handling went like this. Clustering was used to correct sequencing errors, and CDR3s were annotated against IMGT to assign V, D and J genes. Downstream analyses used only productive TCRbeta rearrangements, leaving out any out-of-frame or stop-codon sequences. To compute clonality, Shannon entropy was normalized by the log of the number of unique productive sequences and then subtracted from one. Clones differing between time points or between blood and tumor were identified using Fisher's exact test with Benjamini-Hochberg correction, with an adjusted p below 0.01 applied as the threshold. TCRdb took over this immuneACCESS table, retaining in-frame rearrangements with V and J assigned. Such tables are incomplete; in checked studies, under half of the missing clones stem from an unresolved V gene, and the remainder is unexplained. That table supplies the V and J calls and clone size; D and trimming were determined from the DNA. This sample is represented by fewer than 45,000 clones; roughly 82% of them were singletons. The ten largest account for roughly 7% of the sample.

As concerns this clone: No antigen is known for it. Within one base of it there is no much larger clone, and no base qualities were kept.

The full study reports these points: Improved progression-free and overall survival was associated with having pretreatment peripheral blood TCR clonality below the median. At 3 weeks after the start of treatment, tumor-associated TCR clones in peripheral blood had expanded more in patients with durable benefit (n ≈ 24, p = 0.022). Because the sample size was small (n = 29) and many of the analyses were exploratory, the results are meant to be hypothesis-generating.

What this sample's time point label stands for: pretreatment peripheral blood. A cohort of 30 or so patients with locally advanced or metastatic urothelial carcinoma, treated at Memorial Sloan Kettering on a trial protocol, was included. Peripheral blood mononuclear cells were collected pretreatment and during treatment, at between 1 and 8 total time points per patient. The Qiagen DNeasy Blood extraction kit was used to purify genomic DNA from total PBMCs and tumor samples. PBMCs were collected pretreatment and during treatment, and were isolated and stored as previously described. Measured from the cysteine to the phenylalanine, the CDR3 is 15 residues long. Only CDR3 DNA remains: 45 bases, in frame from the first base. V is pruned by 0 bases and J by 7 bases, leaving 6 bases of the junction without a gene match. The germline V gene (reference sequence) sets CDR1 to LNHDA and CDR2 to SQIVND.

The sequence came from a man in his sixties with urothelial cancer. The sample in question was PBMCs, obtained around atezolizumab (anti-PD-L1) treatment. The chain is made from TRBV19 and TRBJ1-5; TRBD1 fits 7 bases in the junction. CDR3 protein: CASSIDWRGHQPQHF. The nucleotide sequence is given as TGTGCCAGTAGTATAGATTGGAGGGGGCACCAGCCCCAGCATTTT.